Listed below are T cell receptor beta chains from one sample, sequenced in a study of shared clonotypes between healthy human individuals. TCRdb's table, derived via immunoSEQ multiplex PCR, lists solely in-frame clones and lacks some. This sample has about 2 million clones, with approximately 95% found just once. Material for sequencing was naive CD8+ T cells sorted from blood. Receptors originate from a man aged 18 to 30 in good health. Both conserved end residues are part of each CDR3. A D gene is named only where the DNA matches it firmly. A clone size is listed for some rows: how often the clone was seen (once, few, many), or a class if it is expanded.

V	D	J	size	DNA	CDR3
TRBV10-1	NA	TRBJ2-7	NA	TGCGCCAGCAGGCGGCTTGCCTACGAGCAGTACTTC	CASRRLAYEQYF
TRBV13	TRBD1	TRBJ2-1	once	TGTGCCAGCAGCACCCAGGGGGAGAGCTCCTACAATGAGCAGTTCTTC	CASSTQGESSYNEQFF
TRBV28	NA	TRBJ1-5	NA	TGTGCCAGTTTCCGGGAAAGCAATCAGCCCCAGCATTTT	CASFRESNQPQHF
TRBV28	TRBD1	TRBJ2-1	NA	TGTGCCAGCAGTCCCCCCTCTCCAGGGGGCCTTTACAATGAGCAGTTCTTC	CASSPPSPGGLYNEQFF
TRBV6-6	NA	TRBJ1-1	NA	TGTGCCAGCAGCTGGGGAGGGGGGAACACTGAAGCTTTCTTT	CASSWGGGNTEAFF
TRBV2	NA	TRBJ2-7	NA	TGTGCCAGCAGTGAAGGGGCGGGACCCCCCTACGAGCAGTACTTC	CASSEGAGPPYEQYF
TRBV2	TRBD1	TRBJ2-1	once	TGTGCCAGCAGCGATACGACAGGGGGCCTTTACAATGAGCAGTTCTTC	CASSDTTGGLYNEQFF
TRBV30	NA	TRBJ1-1	NA	TGTGCCTGGATGGTGGATGGTGGTGAAGCTTTCTTT	CAWMVDGGEAFF
TRBV25-1	NA	TRBJ1-1	once	TGTGCCAGCAGTCGGGACGGAAACACTGAAGCTTTCTTT	CASSRDGNTEAFF
TRBV6-1	NA	TRBJ1-1	few	TGTGCCAGCAGTGAACTTCTAACTGAAGCTTTCTTT	CASSELLTEAFF
TRBV7-2	NA	TRBJ2-7	NA	TGTGCCAGCAGCTTAGCGGGAGTGACGTACGAGCAGTACTTC	CASSLAGVTYEQYF
TRBV9	TRBD2	TRBJ2-1	NA	TGTGCCAGCAGCGCACCCCCAGCGGGGGTCTTAAATGAGCAGTTCTTC	CASSAPPAGVLNEQFF
TRBV4-1	TRBD2	TRBJ2-5	NA	TGCGCCAGCAGCCAAGGGGGGGGAGAAGAGACCCAGTACTTC	CASSQGGGEETQYF
TRBV28	NA	TRBJ2-7	NA	TGTGCCAGCAGCCTCTCTGGCGGCTCCTACGAGCAGTACTTC	CASSLSGGSYEQYF
TRBV6-5	TRBD1	TRBJ1-1	NA	TGTGCCAGCAGTAAGGACAGGGCAGCTTTCTTT	CASSKDRAAFF
TRBV7-2	NA	TRBJ2-3	NA	TGTGCCAGCAGGGACCTAGGCACAGATACGCAGTATTTT	CASRDLGTDTQYF
TRBV29-1	NA	TRBJ2-3	NA	TGCAGCGTTGAAGGCAGTAAAAACACAGATACGCAGTATTTT	CSVEGSKNTDTQYF
TRBV29-1	NA	TRBJ1-1	NA	TGCAGCGTCCCCAGTGGATCTGGGGCTGAAGCTTTCTTT	CSVPSGSGAEAFF
TRBV7-9	TRBD1	TRBJ2-7	NA	TGTGCCAGCAGCTTAGCTCCGGGACAGGGGAGGGAGCAGTACTTC	CASSLAPGQGREQYF
TRBV9	NA	TRBJ1-1	NA	TGTGCCAGCAGCGTAAACGGCACAGGGCGGAATACTGAAGCTTTCTTT	CASSVNGTGRNTEAFF
TRBV7-9	NA	TRBJ1-1	NA	TGTGCCAGCAGCTTAGAGGAGGGCGGGGACACTGAAGCTTTCTTT	CASSLEEGGDTEAFF
TRBV28	NA	TRBJ2-5	NA	TGTGCCAGCAGTTTAGGCACATTTAGTCAAGAGACCCAGTACTTC	CASSLGTFSQETQYF
TRBV6-6	TRBD1	TRBJ1-1	NA	TGTGCCAGCAGTTACCCCGGACAGGGGGCTGAAGCTTTCTTT	CASSYPGQGAEAFF
TRBV16	NA	TRBJ2-7	NA	TGTGCCAGCAGCCCTTGGGCCCAGTCTTCCTACGAGCAGTACTTC	CASSPWAQSSYEQYF
TRBV7-6	NA	TRBJ1-1	NA	TGTGCCAGCAGCTTAGGCGGGCGGGGGGCGTACACTGAAGCTTTCTTT	CASSLGGRGAYTEAFF
TRBV7-9	NA	TRBJ1-5	NA	TGTGCCAGCAGCTTAGTCGGGGCCAATCAGCCCCAGCATTTT	CASSLVGANQPQHF
TRBV5-4	NA	TRBJ2-7	once	TGTGCCAGCAGCTTGGGAACTGGCGAGCAGTACTTC	CASSLGTGEQYF
TRBV28	TRBD1	TRBJ1-1	once	TGTGCCAGCAACTTTATTGCGACAGGGAGGGAAGACACTGAAGCTTTCTTT	CASNFIATGREDTEAFF